Below, 21 T cell receptor beta chains from the same sample are listed, as sequenced in a study of human T cells and chemical hapten exposure. Time point: pre-sensitization, week 0. Documented treatment: therapeutic diphenylcyclopropenone sensitization with weekly scalp DPC. Each CDR3 protein is one row after TCRdb ran MiXCR on the RACE reads. The sample includes 50,000 to 70,000 distinct CDR3 sequences, 9.5% to 10% of them seen just once. The sequencing used whole blood, collected in connection with sensitization to the hapten diphenylcyclopropenone (DPC). The receptors here all came from a man aged 40-55 years with alopecia areata. Some clones in this sample may be carry-over from other donors' samples.

This clonotype was counted ten times or more. This chain joins TRBV7-9 and TRBJ2-1; TRBD2 is a possible D gene (6 bases). Germline CDR1 is SEHNR and CDR2 is FQNEAQ (reference sequence). The ends were cut back, 5 bases at V and 8 bases at J, with 19 bases in the middle. This CDR3 comprises 15 residues. This CDR3 reads CASSHSGSRGYEQFF. CDR3 in DNA: TGTGCCAGCAGCCATTCAGGGTCCCGGGGGTATGAGCAGTTCTTC. Together with reference TRBV7-9 and TRBJ2-1, the CDR3 gives the full variable domain: DTGVSQNPRHKITKRGQNVTFRCDPISEHNRLYWYRQTLGQGPEFLTYFQNEAQLEKSRLLSDRFSAERPKGSFSTLEIQRTEQGDSAMYLCASSHSGSRGYEQFFGPGTRLTVL.

CDR3 residues: CASSLSGQSPRTQYF. The CDR3 DNA is TGTGCCAGCAGCTTAAGTGGACAGTCCCCCCGTACGCAGTATTTT. The chain links TRBV11-2 to TRBJ2-3, with TRBD1 as a possible D gene (6 bases). The germline V gene has CDR1 SGHAT and CDR2 FQNNGV. V was cut by 2 bases and J by 8 bases, with 17 bases left in between. The CDR3 is 15 residues long.

This clonotype has ten or more counts. V is TRBV6-2 or TRBV6-3 and J is TRBJ1-5, with D maybe TRBD1 (6 bases). The CDR3 has 13 residues. V was shortened by 2 bases and J by 5 bases, with 7 bases between the two germline ends. In germline, CDR1 is MNHEY, CDR2 SVGEGT. CDR3 DNA sequence: TGTGCCAGCAGTTACGGGGGGCATCAGCCCCAGCATTTT. As protein: CASSYGGHQPQHF.

This clonotype was counted a few times. The V gene is TRBV18, the J gene TRBJ2-5, with TRBD2 as a possible D gene (6 bases). Trimming took off 2 bases at V and 5 bases at J, with 15 bases between the two ends. The CDR3 covers 15 residues. Germline-derived CDR1 and CDR2 are KGHSH and LQKENI. The CDR3 loop is CASSPEHTGGETQYF. For the CDR3, the DNA is TGTGCCAGCTCACCAGAACACACCGGGGGTGAGACCCAGTACTTC.

The table lists this clonotype with many counts. V gene TRBV6-6 combines with J gene TRBJ2-1, with 13 bases fitting TRBD2. The V gene end was trimmed by 0 bases and the J gene end by 4 bases; junction bases not matched to a gene: 3. The CDR3 sequence is 17 residues long. CDR1 is MNHNY and CDR2 is SVGAGI in the germline V gene (reference sequence). The CDR3 DNA reads as TGTGCCAGCAGTTACTCAGGGACTAGCGGGGTTTACAATGAGCAGTTCTTC. The encoded protein is CASSYSGTSGVYNEQFF.

This clonotype was detected ten times or more. This CDR3 is CASRSRDGTDTQYF. The CDR3 DNA sequence: TGTGCCAGCAGGAGCCGGGACGGCACAGATACGCAGTATTTT. This chain links TRBV6-1 with TRBJ2-3; D is tentatively TRBD1 or TRBD2 (5 bases each). V was shortened by 6 bases and J by 1 base, with 11 bases between the two germline ends. The CDR3 is 14 residues long. Germline values: CDR1 MNHNS, CDR2 SASEGT.

This clonotype was detected ten times or more. V and J are TRBV29-1 and TRBJ1-1, with D hard to call. V shed 5 bases and J shed 5 bases, with 15 bases lying between them. Germline lookup yields CDR1 SQVTM and CDR2 ANQGSEA. The CDR3 has 13 amino acids. In nucleotides, the CDR3 is TGCAGCGTTCGTGACCCTCTCGGGACTGAAGCTTTCTTT. Translation: CSVRDPLGTEAFF.

This clonotype was seen many times. The V and J genes are TRBV6-1 and TRBJ2-5; D is possibly TRBD2 (6 bases). Trimming shortened V by 1 base and J by 5 bases, and 11 bases separated the two germline ends. Germline V gives CDR1 MNHNS, CDR2 SASEGT. The CDR3 spans 14 residues. The CDR3 protein is CASSEVAGRETQYF. As DNA, the CDR3 is TGTGCCAGCAGTGAAGTGGCAGGGAGGGAGACCCAGTACTTC.

This chain links TRBV5-6 with TRBJ1-2, with 7 nucleotides matching TRBD1. This CDR3 has 14 amino acids. CDR1 is SGHDT, CDR2 YYEEEE, per germline. V lost 0 bases and J lost 7; bases outside the gene matches: 6. CDR3 coding DNA: TGTGCCAGCAGCTTGGACAGGGGTCGACTTGGCTACACCTTC. As protein: CASSLDRGRLGYTF.

This clonotype was seen only a few times. The chain recombines TRBV4-2 with TRBJ2-7, with D possibly TRBD1 on 6 matching bases. The V gene's germline CDR1 is LGHNA and CDR2 YNFKEQ. The CDR3 length is 16 residues. V lost 5 bases, J lost 0 bases, and 17 bases lay in between. CDR3 residues: CASSMTGTQSSYEQYF. CDR3 sequence (DNA): TGTGCCAGCAGCATGACCGGGACACAGAGCTCCTACGAGCAGTACTTC.

This clonotype was detected ten times or more. This chain connects TRBV4-2 to TRBJ2-3; 7 positions match TRBD2. CDR3 size: 18 residues. V was clipped by 1 base and J by 0 bases; unmatched bases: 10. CDR1 LGHNA and CDR2 YNFKEQ come from the germline V gene. CDR3 amino acids: CASSQGATWGGSTDTQYF. CDR3 bases: TGTGCCAGCAGCCAAGGGGCTACATGGGGAGGGAGCACAGATACGCAGTATTTT.

This chain joins TRBV29-1 and TRBJ1-3; D remains unclear. This CDR3 region has 11 residues. Trimming removed 6 bases at V and 2 bases at J, with 5 bases between. Germline V gene lookup returns CDR1 SQVTM and CDR2 ANQGSEA. CDR3 DNA: TGCAGCGTGATCACTGGAAACACCATATATTTT. Amino acids: CSVITGNTIYF.

The rearrangement joins TRBV7-9 to TRBJ2-1, with 8 bases fitting TRBD1. The CDR3 loop spans 17 amino acids. V lost 2 bases and J lost 7; bases outside the gene matches: 13. CDR1 is SEHNR, CDR2 FQNEAQ, per germline (reference sequence). This CDR3 is CASSLPEPGQDLNEQFF. In DNA, the CDR3 is TGTGCCAGCAGCTTACCAGAGCCGGGACAGGACTTAAATGAGCAGTTCTTC.

This clonotype has only a few counts. The chain couples TRBV12-3 or TRBV12-4 to TRBJ2-7, with unresolved D. The germline V and J ends were trimmed by 1 base and 6 bases, with 10 bases remaining between them. The CDR3 is made up of 13 amino acids. This chain's CDR3 is CASSLGTLPEQYF. CDR3 in DNA: TGTGCCAGCAGTTTAGGTACCTTGCCCGAGCAGTACTTC.

This clonotype appeared a few times. The chain uses TRBV20-1 and TRBJ2-1; tentative D call: TRBD2 (5 bases). The germline V and J ends were trimmed by 2 bases and 7 bases, with 15 bases remaining between them. This CDR3 spans 14 amino acids. Germline V gives CDR1 DFQATT, CDR2 SNEGSKA (reference sequence). CDR3 sequence reads: CSARPRTPMNEQFF. The CDR3 region has the DNA TGCAGTGCTAGACCCCGGACTCCGATGAATGAGCAGTTCTTC.

In this sample, this clonotype turned up a few times. The V and J genes are TRBV3-1 and TRBJ2-3; unclear D gene. Germline assignment: CDR1 LGHDT and CDR2 YNNKEL (reference sequence). Trimming took off 0 bases at V and 6 bases at J, with 7 bases between the two ends. The CDR3 runs to 13 residues. The CDR3 reads CASSQDLGDTQYF. CDR3 nucleotides: TGTGCCAGCAGCCAAGATCTCGGGGATACGCAGTATTTT.

CDR3 sequence reads: CASSLAGQGVRRGVADTQYF. DNA for the CDR3: TGTGCCAGCAGCTTGGCTGGACAGGGGGTGAGGCGGGGCGTGGCAGATACGCAGTATTTT. The rearrangement links TRBV5-4 to TRBJ2-3; 10 nucleotides line up with TRBD1. This CDR3 is 20 amino acids long. Germline V lookup: CDR1 SGHNT, CDR2 YYREEE (reference sequence). With V trimmed by 0 bases and J by 4 bases, 17 bases remained unmatched.

This clonotype was seen many times. The rearrangement links TRBV20-1 to TRBJ2-1, with TRBD2 matching over 10 bases. The CDR3 spans 18 residues. The V gene's germline CDR1 is DFQATT and CDR2 SNEGSKA (reference sequence). V lost 1 base to trimming and J lost 5 bases; unmatched junction nucleotides: 14. CDR3 loop: CSARVEGGSGRIDNEQFF. CDR3 nucleotides: TGCAGTGCTAGAGTCGAGGGGGGTAGCGGGAGGATCGACAATGAGCAGTTCTTC.

V and J are TRBV2 and TRBJ2-7, with D perhaps given as TRBD1 or TRBD2 (6 bases each). The CDR3 consists of 12 residues. Germline V lookup: CDR1 SNHLY, CDR2 FYNNEI. V was shortened by 6 bases and J by 5 bases, with 11 bases between the two germline ends. The CDR3 reads CASRQGLDEQYF. DNA for the CDR3: TGTGCCAGCAGACAGGGACTGGACGAGCAGTACTTC.

This clonotype has just a few counts. Here the CDR3 DNA reads TGTGCCAGCAGTTTCCCGGGGGGCGCAGAGACCCAGTACTTC. Its translation: CASSFPGGAETQYF. The chain is built from TRBV5-4 and TRBJ2-5; tentative D call: TRBD2 (7 bases). The CDR3 is 14 residues long. Per the germline V gene, CDR1 is SGHNT and CDR2 is YYREEE (reference sequence). V was clipped by 5 bases and J by 4 bases, with 15 bases between them.

This clonotype was counted at least ten times. This rearrangement joins TRBV6-2 or TRBV6-3 to TRBJ1-5; 8 bases agree with TRBD1. The CDR3 is 15 amino acids. J gave up 0 bases and V 7 bases, and 5 bases lay outside the gene matches. Germline CDR1 is MNHEY and CDR2 is SVGEGT. The CDR3 coding sequence is TGTGCCAGCACAGGCAGGGGGCTTAGCAATCAGCCCCAGCATTTT. It translates to CASTGRGLSNQPQHF.